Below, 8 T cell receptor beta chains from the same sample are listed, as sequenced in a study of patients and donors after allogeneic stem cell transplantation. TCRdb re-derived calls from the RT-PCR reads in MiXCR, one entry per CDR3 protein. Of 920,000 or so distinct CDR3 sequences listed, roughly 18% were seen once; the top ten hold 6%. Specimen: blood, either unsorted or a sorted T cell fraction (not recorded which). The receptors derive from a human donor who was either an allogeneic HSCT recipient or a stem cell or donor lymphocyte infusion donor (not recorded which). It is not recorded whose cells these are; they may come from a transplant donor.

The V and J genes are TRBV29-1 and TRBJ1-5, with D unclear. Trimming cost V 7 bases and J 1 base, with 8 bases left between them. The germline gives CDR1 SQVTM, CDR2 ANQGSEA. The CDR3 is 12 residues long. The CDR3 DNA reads TGCAGCGCGGGCGCCAGCAATCAGCCCCAGCATTTT. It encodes CSAGASNQPQHF.

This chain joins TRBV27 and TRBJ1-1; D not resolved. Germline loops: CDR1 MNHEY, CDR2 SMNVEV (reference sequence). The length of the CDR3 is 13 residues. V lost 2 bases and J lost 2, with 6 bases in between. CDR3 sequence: CASSLQDNTEAFF. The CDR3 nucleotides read TGTGCCAGCAGTTTACAGGATAACACTGAAGCTTTCTTT.

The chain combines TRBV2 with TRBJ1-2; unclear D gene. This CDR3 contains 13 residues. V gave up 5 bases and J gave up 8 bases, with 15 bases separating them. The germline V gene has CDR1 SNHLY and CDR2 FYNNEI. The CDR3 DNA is TGTGCCAGCAGTCCCGGGGTCTTTGGGGGCTACACCTTC. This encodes CASSPGVFGGYTF.

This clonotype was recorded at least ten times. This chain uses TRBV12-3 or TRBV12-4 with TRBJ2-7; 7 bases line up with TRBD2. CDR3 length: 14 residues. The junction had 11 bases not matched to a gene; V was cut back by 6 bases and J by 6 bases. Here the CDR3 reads CASSLTSRFSEQYF. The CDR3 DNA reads TGTGCCAGCAGCCTGACTAGCCGTTTCTCCGAGCAGTACTTC.

This chain's CDR3 is CASSVDGGRYSTDTQYF. CDR3 DNA: TGTGCCAGCAGCGTAGATGGCGGGAGGTATAGCACAGATACGCAGTATTTT. The V gene is TRBV9, the J gene TRBJ2-3; 8 nucleotides agree with TRBD2. This CDR3 comprises 17 residues. J lost 0 bases, V lost 0 bases, and 6 bases had no gene match. Germline lookup yields CDR1 SGDLS and CDR2 YYNGEE.

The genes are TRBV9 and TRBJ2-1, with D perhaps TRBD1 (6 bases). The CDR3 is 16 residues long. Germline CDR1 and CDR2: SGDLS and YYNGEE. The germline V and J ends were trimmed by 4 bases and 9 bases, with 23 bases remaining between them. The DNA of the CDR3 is TGTGCCAGCAGCCTAGAGGGGGACCCAAGATTCACTGAGCAGTTCTTC. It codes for CASSLEGDPRFTEQFF.

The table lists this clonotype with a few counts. As DNA, the CDR3 is TGTGCCAGCAGCTCCGGTGTAGAGTTAGGGAGCGTGGAGACCCAGTACTTC. Translation: CASSSGVELGSVETQYF. The chain has TRBV11-2 and TRBJ2-5; a weak D match, TRBD2 (5 bases). This CDR3 is 17 amino acids long. Germline CDR1 and CDR2: SGHAT and FQNNGV. V was trimmed by 4 bases and J by 5 bases, leaving 23 bases between them.

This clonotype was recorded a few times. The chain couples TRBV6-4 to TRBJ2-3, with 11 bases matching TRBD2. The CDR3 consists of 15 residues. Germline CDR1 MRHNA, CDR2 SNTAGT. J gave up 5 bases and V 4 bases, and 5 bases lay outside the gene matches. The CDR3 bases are TGTGCCAGCAGTGCCCTTAGCGGGGGGGAAGATACGCAGTATTTT. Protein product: CASSALSGGEDTQYF.